This entry lists 3 T cell receptor beta chains sequenced from one sample in a study of T-cell reconstitution after alpha-beta-depleted transplantation in children (dated by TCRdb to the mid-2010s). In light of the paper, this sample's treatment or condition label describes: allogeneic hematopoietic cell transplantation with graft depleted of TCRalphabeta T cells and CD19 B cells. Libraries were built with PCR. The listed sequencing device is Illumina HiSeq 2500. To normalize quantification of the TCRbeta repertoire, the TCR libraries were built with molecular barcoding that relied on unique molecular identifiers. TCRdb reprocessed the public reads (quality trimming at Q25 with fastp, clone calling with MiXCR) and kept in-frame beta chains. A single entry per CDR3 protein holds the most common genes and DNA from its merged rows. Here the sample has 65,000 to 70,000 distinct CDR3 sequences; 4% to 5% occur a single time. The top ten hold under 20% of the sample.

The material was PBMCs, mostly from graft donor cells, obtained 180 days after TCRalphabeta/CD19-depleted stem cell transplant. The receptors originated from a boy under two years old who had a stem cell transplant for acute myeloid leukemia, so the T cells may come from the graft donor.

This clonotype has at least ten counts. The V and J genes are TRBV20-1 and TRBJ1-5, with D maybe TRBD1 (6 bases). V dropped 0 bases and J dropped 5 bases, with 14 bases sitting between them. This CDR3 comprises 15 residues. Germline lookup yields CDR1 DFQATT and CDR2 SNEGSKA (reference sequence). CDR3 loop: CSARDARDIHQPQHF. As DNA, the CDR3 is TGCAGTGCTAGAGATGCGAGGGACATCCATCAGCCCCAGCATTTT.

This clonotype was seen many times. The chain joins TRBV5-1 to TRBJ2-1, with D possibly matching TRBD1 (5 bases). Germline values: CDR1 SGHRS, CDR2 YFSETQ. This CDR3 is 14 amino acids long. V was pared by 7 bases and J by 5 bases, with 16 bases between. The CDR3 region is CASCMGQVNNEQFF. CDR3 nucleotides: TGCGCCAGCTGTATGGGGCAGGTAAACAATGAGCAGTTCTTC.

As for this clonotype: At one boundary the junction diverges from the germline segment, which might be a read error. CDR3 residues: CSARWPPQPENF. The CDR3 region has the DNA TGCAGTGCTAGATGGCCCCCACAGCCGGAGAACTTC. The chain joins TRBV20-1 to TRBJ2-5; no clear D gene. The length of the CDR3 is 12 residues. Looked up from germline, CDR1 is DFQATT and CDR2 is SNEGSKA (reference sequence).